This record covers a single T cell receptor (beta chain). 60 Vbeta and 13 Jbeta primers were used in PCR. TCRdb's copy holds only in-frame clones and misses some; the assay was immunoSEQ multiplex PCR. The sample has some 140,000 clones; approximately 80% are singletons. The record originates from a study of cytomegalovirus exposure and HLA in healthy donors. The CDR3 is 15 amino acids. V lost 3 bases and J 6 bases, leaving 18 bases between the germline ends. CDR1 is GTSNPN and CDR2 is SVGIG in the germline V gene (reference sequence). This clonotype was sampled from a man between 25 and 39 years old in good health and CMV-seronegative. The chain links TRBV30 to TRBJ2-1; a weak D match, TRBD2 (7 bases). Sequencing used PBMCs. CDR3 sequence (DNA): TGTGCCTGGAGGAAAAGGGGGGGCTGGGTCAATGAGCAGTTCTTC. Its translation is CAWRKRGGWVNEQFF.